This T cell receptor beta chain was captured in a study of post-analysis software for immune sequencing data. Study-wide context: Relapsing-remitting, secondary progressive and progressive-relapsing multiple sclerosis courses were included.

The CDR3 sequence is 15 residues long. The V and J ends lost 0 bases and 3 bases respectively, with 13 bases between them. CDR1 and CDR2 (germline): SGHRS, YFSETQ. As regards this clonotype: What it binds is unknown.

Study observations and caveats: The study found TRBV5-6, TRBV5-1 and TRBV20-1 among about five TRBV segments more frequent in patients than controls. Pronounced co-clustering by F measure was evident among identically batched samples. Significantly decreased normalized Chao1 diversity was recorded for multiple sclerosis patients relative to controls.

Unique molecular identifiers featured in each of the TCR beta cDNA libraries. TCRdb independently ran MiXCR on the PCR reads; one entry per CDR3 protein. The sample yields 740,000 or so distinct CDR3 sequences, 53% seen once. V usage is TRBV5-1 and J usage is TRBJ2-7, with D unclear. The sequencing sample was made of blood. The source of this sequence is a girl aged 10 to 17 with multiple sclerosis. The CDR3 bases are TGCGCCAGCAGCTTGGTTCTCCAGAAGAACTACGAGCAGTACTTC. Its translation: CASSLVLQKNYEQYF.